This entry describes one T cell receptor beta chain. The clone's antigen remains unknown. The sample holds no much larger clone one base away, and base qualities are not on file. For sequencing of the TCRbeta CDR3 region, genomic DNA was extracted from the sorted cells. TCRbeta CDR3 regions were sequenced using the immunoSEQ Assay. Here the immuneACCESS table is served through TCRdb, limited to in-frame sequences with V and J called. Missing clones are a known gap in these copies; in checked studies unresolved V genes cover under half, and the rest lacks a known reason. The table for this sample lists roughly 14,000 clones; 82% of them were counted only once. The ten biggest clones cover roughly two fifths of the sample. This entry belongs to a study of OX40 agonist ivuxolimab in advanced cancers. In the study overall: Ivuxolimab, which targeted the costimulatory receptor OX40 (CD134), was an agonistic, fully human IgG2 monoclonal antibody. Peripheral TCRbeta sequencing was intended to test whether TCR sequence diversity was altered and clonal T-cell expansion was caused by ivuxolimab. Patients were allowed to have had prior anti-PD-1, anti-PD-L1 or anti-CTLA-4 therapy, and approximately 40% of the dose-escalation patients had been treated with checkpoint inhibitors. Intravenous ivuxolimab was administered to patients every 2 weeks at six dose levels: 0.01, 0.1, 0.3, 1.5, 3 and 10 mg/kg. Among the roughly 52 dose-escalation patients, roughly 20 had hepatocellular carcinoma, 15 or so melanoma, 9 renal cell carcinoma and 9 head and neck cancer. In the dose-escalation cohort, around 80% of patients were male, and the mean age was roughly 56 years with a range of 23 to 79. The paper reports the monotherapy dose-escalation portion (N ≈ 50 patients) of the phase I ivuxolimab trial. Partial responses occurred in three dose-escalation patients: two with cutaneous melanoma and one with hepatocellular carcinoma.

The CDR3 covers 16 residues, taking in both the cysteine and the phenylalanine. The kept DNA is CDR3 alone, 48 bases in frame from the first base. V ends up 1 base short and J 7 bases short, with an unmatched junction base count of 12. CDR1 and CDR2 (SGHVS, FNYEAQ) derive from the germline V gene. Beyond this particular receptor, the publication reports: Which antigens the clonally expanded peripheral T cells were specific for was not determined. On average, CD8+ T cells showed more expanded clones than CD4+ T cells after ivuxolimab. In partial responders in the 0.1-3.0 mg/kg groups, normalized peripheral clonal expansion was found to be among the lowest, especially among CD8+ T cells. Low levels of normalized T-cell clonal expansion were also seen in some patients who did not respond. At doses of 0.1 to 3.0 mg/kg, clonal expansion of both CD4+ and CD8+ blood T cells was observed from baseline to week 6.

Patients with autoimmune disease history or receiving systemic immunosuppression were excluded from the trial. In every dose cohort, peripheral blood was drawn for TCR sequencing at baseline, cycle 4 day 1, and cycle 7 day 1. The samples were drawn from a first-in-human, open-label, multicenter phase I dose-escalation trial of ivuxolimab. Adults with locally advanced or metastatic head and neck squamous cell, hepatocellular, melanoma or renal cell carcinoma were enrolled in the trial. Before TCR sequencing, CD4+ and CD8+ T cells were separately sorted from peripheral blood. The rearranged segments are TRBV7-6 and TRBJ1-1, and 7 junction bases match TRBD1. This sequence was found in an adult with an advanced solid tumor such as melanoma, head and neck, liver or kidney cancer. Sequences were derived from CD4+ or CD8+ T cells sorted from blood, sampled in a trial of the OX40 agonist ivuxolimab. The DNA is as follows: TGTGCCAGCAGCTTAGTAGTCCCAGGGGGGGGTGGTGAAGCTTTCTTT. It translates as CASSLVVPGGGGEAFF.